This T cell receptor beta chain was identified in a study of CD8+ T cells in alopecia areata. As for the study in general: At a dose of 5 to 10 mg twice daily, oral tofacitinib was given to treated patients. By percentage of affected scalp area, the severity of treated patients was scored. General study results and limits: Higher clonality was seen in lesional scalp than in normal scalp, especially in alopecia totalis/universalis.

CDR1 is SGHTA and CDR2 is FQGNSA in the germline V gene. The CDR3 contains 14 residues. Trimming pared 0 bases from V and 3 bases from J, leaving 9 bases between. Extraction of RNA preceded its reverse transcription into cDNA, which served as the sequencing template. TCRdb keeps only in-frame clones here, not all; method: immunoSEQ multiplex PCR. The sample lists under 150,000 clones; about four fifths were seen once. Treatment meaning: oral pan-JAK inhibitor, 5-10 mg twice daily. Punch biopsies of lesional scalp, plus peripheral blood, were taken from alopecia areata patients. As regards this clone: The antigen is unknown.

The origin of this receptor is a human donor with alopecia areata. The chain uses TRBV7-2 and TRBJ2-7, with D unresolved. The sample in question was CD8+ T cells sorted from blood, obtained at week 4, from a patient treated with tofacitinib. DNA of the CDR3: TGTGCCAGCAGCTTAGCGGAAAATGACTACGAGCAGTACTTC. This translates into CASSLAENDYEQYF.